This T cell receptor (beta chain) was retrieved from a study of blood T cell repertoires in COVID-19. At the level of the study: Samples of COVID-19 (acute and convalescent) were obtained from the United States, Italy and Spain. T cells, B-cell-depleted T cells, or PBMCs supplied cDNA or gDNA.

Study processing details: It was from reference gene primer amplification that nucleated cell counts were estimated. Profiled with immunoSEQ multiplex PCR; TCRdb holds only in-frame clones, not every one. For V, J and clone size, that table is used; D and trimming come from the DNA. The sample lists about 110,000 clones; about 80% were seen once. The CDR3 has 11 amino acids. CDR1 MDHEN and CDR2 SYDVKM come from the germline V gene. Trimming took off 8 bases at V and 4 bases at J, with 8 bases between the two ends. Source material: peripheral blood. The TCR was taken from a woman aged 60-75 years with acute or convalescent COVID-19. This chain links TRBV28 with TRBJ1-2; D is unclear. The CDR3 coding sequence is TGTGCCAGCGAGTCTACCTATGGCTACACCTTC. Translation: CASESTYGYTF.